This record covers a single T cell receptor (beta chain). Its target is unknown. This entry belongs to a study of naive and memory T cell subsets. Notes on the study in general: The RNA method is potentially sensitive to activation and differentiation changes.

The SP2 primer and nested alpha and beta constant region primers amplified ligated cDNA in four rounds. Alpha and beta constant region primers primed reverse transcription for blood and skin samples. TCRdb reprocessed the 5' RACE reads via MiXCR and lists one record per CDR3 protein. The sample includes approximately 30,000 distinct CDR3 sequences, approximately 16% of them seen just once. The library had UMIs added by 3' ligation of an oligonucleotide to TCR cDNA. Adult healthy volunteers gave 2.5 ml peripheral blood for whole-blood RNA. Reverse transcription used DNase-treated unsorted total RNA, aiming for roughly 1 to 1,100 ng. This CDR3 is 16 amino acids long. V shed 6 bases, J shed 3 bases, and the junction held 12 bases outside the gene matches.

V gene TRBV12-3 or TRBV12-4 combines with J gene TRBJ2-7; 9 bases are a match to TRBD1. The receptor's source is a female donor in good health. The CDR3 loop is CASRPRTGTGFYEQYF. DNA for the CDR3: TGTGCCAGCAGACCCCGGACCGGGACAGGGTTCTACGAGCAGTACTTC.